This T cell receptor (beta chain) was captured in a study of OX40 agonist ivuxolimab in advanced cancers. Study findings and constraints: At 0.1 to 3.0 mg/kg and by week 6, clonal expansion occurred in CD4+ and CD8+ blood T cells.

The CDR3 contains 16 residues. Germline V gene sequence: CDR1 LGHNA, CDR2 YNFKEQ. The V gene lost 1 base and the J gene lost 2 bases, with 11 bases spanning the gap. Profiled with immunoSEQ multiplex PCR; TCRdb holds only in-frame clones, not every one. The sample carries approximately 63,000 clones, roughly 88% recorded once. In the case of this clone: What it recognizes is unknown.

The TCR comes from an adult with an advanced solid tumor such as melanoma, head and neck, liver or kidney cancer. The sample consisted of CD4+ or CD8+ T cells sorted from blood, taken in a trial of the OX40 agonist ivuxolimab. The chain recombines TRBV4-2 with TRBJ1-4; no definite D call. The CDR3 coding sequence is TGTGCCAGCAGCCAAGCGGCTGGGGTGACTAATGAAAAACTGTTTTTT. This sequence encodes CASSQAAGVTNEKLFF.